Given below is one T cell receptor (beta chain) in context. The target antigen is unknown. Treatment here: oral pan-JAK inhibitor, 5-10 mg twice daily. The sample originates from a study of CD8+ T cells in alopecia areata. General study results and limits: Sequencing of scalp samples also captures resident alphabeta T cells of normal skin.

RNA extraction and reverse transcription yielded cDNA as sequencing template. Data came from immunoSEQ multiplex PCR; TCRdb stores just in-frame clones and leaves some out. The sample holds around 100,000 clones, 86% seen once. V lost 4 bases to trimming and J lost 0 bases, with 16 bases between them. This CDR3 has 16 residues. Germline CDR1 and CDR2: SGDLS and YYNGEE. The specimen comprised CD8+ T cells sorted from blood, sampled between weeks 30 and 35, from a patient treated with tofacitinib. The chain combines TRBV9 with TRBJ1-1; no clear D. The TCR originated in a human donor with alopecia areata. The CDR3 nucleotides are TGTGCCAGCAGCATCACGACTTCCCCAGTGAACACTGAAGCTTTCTTT. Its protein is CASSITTSPVNTEAFF.